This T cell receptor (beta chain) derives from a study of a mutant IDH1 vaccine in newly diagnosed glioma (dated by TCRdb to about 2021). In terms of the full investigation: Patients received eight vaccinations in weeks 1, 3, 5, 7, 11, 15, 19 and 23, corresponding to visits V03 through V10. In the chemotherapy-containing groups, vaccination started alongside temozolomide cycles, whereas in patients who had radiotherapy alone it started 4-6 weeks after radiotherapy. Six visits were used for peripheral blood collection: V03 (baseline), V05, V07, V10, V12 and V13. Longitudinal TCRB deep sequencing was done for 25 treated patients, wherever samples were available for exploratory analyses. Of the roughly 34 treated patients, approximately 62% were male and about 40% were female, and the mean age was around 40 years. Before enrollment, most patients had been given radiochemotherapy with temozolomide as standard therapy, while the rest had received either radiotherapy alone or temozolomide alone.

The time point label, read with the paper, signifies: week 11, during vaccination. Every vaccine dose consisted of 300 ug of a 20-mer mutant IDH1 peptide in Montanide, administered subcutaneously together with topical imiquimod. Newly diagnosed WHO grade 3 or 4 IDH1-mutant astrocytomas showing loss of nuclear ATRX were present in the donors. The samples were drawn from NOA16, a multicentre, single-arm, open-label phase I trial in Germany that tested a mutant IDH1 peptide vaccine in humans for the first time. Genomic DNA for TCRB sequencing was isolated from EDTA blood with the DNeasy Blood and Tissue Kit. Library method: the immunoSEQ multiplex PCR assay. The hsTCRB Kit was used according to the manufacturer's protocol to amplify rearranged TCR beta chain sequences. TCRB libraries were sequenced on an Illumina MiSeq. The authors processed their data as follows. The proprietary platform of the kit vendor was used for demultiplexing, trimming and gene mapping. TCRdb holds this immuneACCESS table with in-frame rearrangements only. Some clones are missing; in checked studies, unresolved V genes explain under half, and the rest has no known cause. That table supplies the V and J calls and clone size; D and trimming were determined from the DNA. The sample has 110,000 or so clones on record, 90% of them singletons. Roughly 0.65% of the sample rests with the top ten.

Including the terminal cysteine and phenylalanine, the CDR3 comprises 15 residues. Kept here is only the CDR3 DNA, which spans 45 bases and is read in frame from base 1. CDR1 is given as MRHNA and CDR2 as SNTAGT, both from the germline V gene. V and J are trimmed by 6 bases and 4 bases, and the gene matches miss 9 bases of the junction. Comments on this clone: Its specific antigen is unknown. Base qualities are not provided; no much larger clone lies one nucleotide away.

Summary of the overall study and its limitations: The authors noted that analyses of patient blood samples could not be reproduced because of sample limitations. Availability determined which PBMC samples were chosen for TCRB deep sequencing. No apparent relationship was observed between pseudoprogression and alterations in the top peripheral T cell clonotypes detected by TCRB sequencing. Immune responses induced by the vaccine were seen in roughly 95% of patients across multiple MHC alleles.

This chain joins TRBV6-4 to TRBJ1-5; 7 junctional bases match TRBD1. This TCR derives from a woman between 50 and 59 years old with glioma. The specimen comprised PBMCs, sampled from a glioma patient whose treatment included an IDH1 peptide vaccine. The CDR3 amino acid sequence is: CASRFEDRLNQPQHF. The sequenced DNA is TGTGCCAGCAGGTTCGAGGACAGGCTAAATCAGCCCCAGCATTTT.